The 15 T cell receptor beta chains below were found in one sample sequenced in a study of CD8+CD57+ T cells in acquired aplastic anemia. It was patients with CD8+CD57+ cell expansion by flow cytometry who were chosen for sequencing. Genomic DNA acted as the template from which TCR beta VDJ combination and CDR3 sequence profiling were carried out. TCRdb re-called the reads with MiXCR, one entry per CDR3 protein. The sample has about 160,000 distinct CDR3 sequences, more than 40% seen once; the top ten hold around a third. What was sequenced was sorted CD4+, CD8+, or CD8+CD57+ T cells (not recorded which) from PBMCs. These receptors all stem from a human donor with aplastic anemia.

On this clonotype: This likely comes from a read error, as the CDR3 has no conserved phenylalanine or tryptophan at its end. The chain couples TRBV9 to TRBJ2-3; D remains ambiguous. The assigned J gene may be wrong: the sequence end matches TRBJ1-5 better. The CDR3 is 16 amino acids. Germline CDR1 is SGDLS and CDR2 is YYNGEE. CDR3 in amino acids: CASSVTDFPRADTQHL. Written as DNA, the CDR3 is TGTGCCAGCAGCGTGACCGACTTCCCGAGGGCAGATACGCAGCATCTT.

At least ten counts were recorded for this clonotype. The chain couples TRBV7-6 to TRBJ1-1; possibly TRBD1 for D (5 bases). The CDR3 length is 14 residues. V was clipped by 0 bases and J by 4 bases, with 9 bases between them. The germline CDR1 and CDR2 sequences are SGHVS and FNYEAQ. The CDR3 coding sequence is TGTGCCAGCAGCTTAGCGGGGGTACGCACTGAAGCTTTCTTT. Protein product: CASSLAGVRTEAFF.

This clonotype was counted at least ten times. The conserved phenylalanine or tryptophan normally closing the CDR3 is absent here, so this likely arose from a read error. The V and J genes are TRBV7-8 and TRBJ2-7, with 10 bases lining up with TRBD1. The CDR3 totals 14 residues. Per germline, CDR1 SGHVS and CDR2 FQNEAQ. Germline trimming cut 4 bases from V and 3 bases from J; bases unmatched to any gene: 3. The CDR3 is CASSWTGGHYEQYL. For the CDR3, the DNA is TGTGCCAGCAGCTGGACAGGGGGACACTACGAGCAGTACCTC.

V and J are TRBV2 and TRBJ1-2; TRBD1 is a possible D gene (5 bases). With 7 bases removed from V and 2 bases from J, the gap between germline ends came to 17 bases. This CDR3 has 15 residues. CDR1 is SNHLY and CDR2 is FYNNEI in the germline V gene. In DNA form, the CDR3 reads TGTGCCAGCACTCCCGCCGAGGACACCAACTATGGCTACACCTTC. Its protein product is CASTPAEDTNYGYTF.

This clonotype appeared many times. The J gene is TRBJ2-1, the V gene TRBV11-1, with 9 nucleotides matching TRBD1. Germline-derived CDR1 and CDR2 are SGHAT and FQDESV (reference sequence). The CDR3 contains 15 residues. V shed 5 bases and J 0 bases; nucleotides not matched to a gene: 2. CDR3 DNA: TGTGCCAGCAGCCTGACAGGGGGCTCCTACAATGAGCAGTTCTTC. Encoded protein: CASSLTGGSYNEQFF.

In DNA, the CDR3 is TGCGCCAGCAGAAAGGGACTAGGGGGCCAAGAGACCCAGTACTTC. It encodes CASRKGLGGQETQYF. The rearrangement uses TRBV5-1 and TRBJ2-5; 8 bases line up with TRBD2. There are 15 residues in the CDR3. CDR1 SGHRS and CDR2 YFSETQ come from the germline V gene. V was pared by 5 bases and J by 1 base, with 7 bases of the junction left unmatched.

To note about this clonotype: Possible read error: a much larger clone is one base away. J is TRBJ2-7 and V is TRBV20-1; 10 nucleotides line up with TRBD1. The CDR3 runs 14 residues. The V gene's germline CDR1 is DFQATT and CDR2 SNEGSKA (reference sequence). CDR3: CSARDGTGADERYF. The CDR3 nucleotides are TGCAGTGCTAGAGATGGGACAGGGGCCGACGAGCGGTACTTC.

This chain uses TRBV11-3 with TRBJ2-2, with a tentative D call TRBD1 (6 bases). Trimming stripped 5 bases from V and 7 bases from J, with 14 bases between. The germline V gene has CDR1 SGHNT and CDR2 YENEEA. The CDR3 has 14 residues. CDR3 sequence (DNA): TGTGCCAGCAGCCCACCACAGGGAGACGGGGAGCTGTTTTTT. This encodes CASSPPQGDGELFF.

This clonotype was seen repeatedly, ten times or more. The rearrangement joins TRBV9 to TRBJ1-1; maybe TRBD1 (5 bases). With 0 bases removed from V and 5 bases from J, the gap between germline ends came to 11 bases. The V gene's germline CDR1 is SGDLS and CDR2 YYNGEE. The CDR3 runs to 14 residues. The CDR3 nucleotides read TGTGCCAGCAGCGTAGCGGGGGGAAATACTGAAGCTTTCTTT. It specifies CASSVAGGNTEAFF.

This chain connects TRBV11-1 to TRBJ1-4; tentative D call: TRBD1 (5 bases). V lost 0 bases to trimming and J lost 6 bases, with 14 bases between them. This CDR3 is built from 16 residues. Germline CDR1 and CDR2: SGHAT and FQDESV (reference sequence). This CDR3 is CASSLAQRDRYEKLFF. CDR3 coding DNA: TGTGCCAGCAGCTTAGCGCAACGGGACCGCTATGAAAAACTGTTTTTT. Full variable domain (rest looked up from reference TRBV11-1 and TRBJ1-4): EAEVAQSPRYKITEKSQAVAFWCDPISGHATLYWYRQILGQGPELLVQFQDESVVDDSQLPKDRFSAERLKGVDSTLKIQPAELGDSAMYLCASSLAQRDRYEKLFFGSGTQLSVL.

The gene calls are TRBV2 and TRBJ2-6, with a weak D call TRBD1 (6 bases). Germline loops: CDR1 SNHLY, CDR2 FYNNEI. V was trimmed by 6 bases and J by 2 bases, leaving 11 bases between them. The CDR3 length is 15 residues. The CDR3 coding sequence is TGTGCCAGCAGCTGGACAGAACCTGGGGCCAACGTCCTGACTTTC. Protein product: CASSWTEPGANVLTF.

This clonotype was seen many times. The chain recombines TRBV5-6 with TRBJ2-5; 8 bases agree with TRBD1. With 8 bases clipped from V and 1 base from J, the junction kept 1 base outside the gene matches. This CDR3 is built from 12 residues. Germline CDR1 and CDR2: SGHDT and YYEEEE. DNA for the CDR3: TGTGCCAGTGACAGGGGCCAAGAGACCCAGTACTTC. It encodes CASDRGQETQYF. Combining the CDR3 with reference TRBV5-6 and TRBJ2-5 gives the whole variable domain DAGVTQSPTHLIKTRGQQVTLRCSPKSGHDTVSWYQQALGQGPQFIFQYYEEEERQRGNFPDRFSGHQFPNYSSELNVNALLLGDSALYLCASDRGQETQYFGPGTRLLVL.

This clonotype was seen only a few times. The rearrangement joins TRBV10-3 to TRBJ2-7, with a tentative D call TRBD2 (5 bases). V dropped 10 bases and J dropped 6 bases, with 25 bases sitting between them. The germline V gene has CDR1 ENHRY and CDR2 SYGVKD. The CDR3 consists of 15 residues. CDR3 DNA: TGTGCCAGCAGCGGACGGGATGCTCGGGTCTCCGAGCAGTACTTC. Encoded protein: CASSGRDARVSEQYF.

The chain carries TRBV10-3 and TRBJ1-1, with D unresolved. The CDR3 extends over 10 amino acids. Germline values: CDR1 ENHRY, CDR2 SYGVKD. V lost 6 bases and J lost 11, with 10 bases in between. DNA of the CDR3: TGTGCCATCAGGGGGTATGACGCTTTCTTT. Amino acids: CAIRGYDAFF.

The chain recombines TRBV7-9 with TRBJ2-1, with 9 bases identical to TRBD1. The CDR3 has 13 amino acids. The J segment lost 7 bases and the V segment lost 10 bases, leaving 8 bases of the junction unmatched. Per the germline V gene, CDR1 is SEHNR and CDR2 is FQNEAQ (reference sequence). The CDR3 here is CAIPGQGKNEQFF. CDR3 nucleotide sequence: TGTGCCATTCCGGGACAGGGAAAGAATGAGCAGTTCTTC.